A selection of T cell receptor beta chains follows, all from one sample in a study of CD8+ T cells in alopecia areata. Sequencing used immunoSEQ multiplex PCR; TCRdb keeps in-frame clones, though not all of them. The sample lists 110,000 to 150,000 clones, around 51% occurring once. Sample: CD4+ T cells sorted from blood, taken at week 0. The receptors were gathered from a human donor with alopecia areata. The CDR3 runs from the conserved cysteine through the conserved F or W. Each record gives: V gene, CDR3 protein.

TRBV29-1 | CSMRGSSYEQYF
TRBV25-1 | CASSDAGGRDYEQYF
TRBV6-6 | CASSPSWTSGRDEQYF
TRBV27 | CASSQPPASGRLGTQYF
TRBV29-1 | CSVDWGYRAFGYTF
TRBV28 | CASSSNRANTEAFF
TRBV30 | CAWSLSGNQPQHF
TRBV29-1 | CSVYAGIHADTQYF
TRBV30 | CAWSVGELESYEQYF
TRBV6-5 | CATLPWTGQETQYF
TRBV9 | CASSVGLDGETQYF
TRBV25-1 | CASRTGGGYEQYF
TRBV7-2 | CASSPKSGLYNEQFF
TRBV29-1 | CSVENSLDNEQFF
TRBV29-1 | CSVSPDRDSTYEQYF
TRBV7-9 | CASSYQTGTRGEQYF
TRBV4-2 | CASSQGPQGFGANVLTF
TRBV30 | CAWSPLPNTEAFF
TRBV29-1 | CSVEGPVESGRAGTDTQYF
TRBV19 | CASSHTSGIPLGGEQFF
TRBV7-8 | CASSPQNTRGETQYF
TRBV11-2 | CASSFTGISGAFF
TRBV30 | CAWSFPTGYNEKLFF
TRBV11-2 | CASSLVWSGFGANVLTF
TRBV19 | CASSGTADQPQHF
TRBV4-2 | CASSQDGGPGLWEQFF
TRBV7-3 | CASSQQGRLSYGYTF
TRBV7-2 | CASPPPTRTGELFF